This TCR beta chain was captured in a study of blood T cell repertoires in COVID-19. Study summary: Specimens from acute and convalescent COVID-19 originated in the United States, Italy and Spain. Sources were T cells, B-cell-depleted T cells, or PBMCs; the material itself was cDNA or gDNA.

How the authors handled the data: Amplification of reference gene primers provided the estimated nucleated cell counts. The protocol was immunoSEQ multiplex PCR, while the TCRdb copy is restricted to in-frame clones and leaves out a portion. The V and J calls and clone size were taken over from that table, and D and trimming were inferred from the DNA. The top ten hold over 20% of the sample, which has about 61,000 clones, roughly 90% seen once. J gave up 8 bases and V 3 bases, and 9 bases lay outside the gene matches. CDR3 length: 14 amino acids. Germline assignment: CDR1 KGHSH and CDR2 LQKENI. The sequencing input was peripheral blood. This clonotype originated in a woman in her fifties or sixties with active or convalescent COVID-19. The chain combines TRBV18 with TRBJ1-2; 7 positions agree with TRBD1. The CDR3 loop reads CASSPYGTDRGYTF. The CDR3 DNA sequence: TGTGCCAGCTCACCCTATGGGACAGACCGGGGCTACACCTTC.